The 21 T cell receptor beta chains below all came from one sample that was sequenced in a study of T cell responses to AZD1222 COVID-19 vaccine. TCRdb keeps only in-frame clones here, not all; method: immunoSEQ multiplex PCR. The sample holds 150,000 to 180,000 clones, 85% to 90% seen once. The starting material was peripheral blood, obtained on day 0 of MenACWY control vaccination. The receptors originated from an adult in good health.

The chain uses TRBV30 and TRBJ1-2; no definite D call. This CDR3 spans 13 amino acids. Germline V gives CDR1 GTSNPN, CDR2 SVGIG (reference sequence). The CDR3 bases are TGTGCAGCACAATGGTCTCTTAACTATGGCTACACCTTC. Protein product: CAAQWSLNYGYTF.

The rearrangement uses TRBV6-5 and TRBJ1-1; TRBD1 is a possible D gene (5 bases). The CDR3 runs to 14 residues. Germline lookup yields CDR1 MNHEY and CDR2 SVGAGI. V was cut by 5 bases and J by 3 bases, with 13 bases left in between. CDR3 sequence: CASSTWTLYTEAFF. CDR3 DNA: TGTGCCAGCAGTACCTGGACACTCTACACTGAAGCTTTCTTT.

This rearrangement joins TRBV5-1 to TRBJ2-7; D remains ambiguous. The CDR3 length is 15 residues. The ends were cut back, 5 bases at V and 2 bases at J, with 17 bases in the middle. The germline V gene has CDR1 SGHRS and CDR2 YFSETQ. CDR3 loop: CASSPTDGTTYEQYF. The CDR3 DNA reads as TGCGCCAGCAGTCCGACGGACGGAACGACCTACGAGCAGTACTTC.

This clone came up once. The genes are TRBV5-4 and TRBJ1-6; 8 nucleotides align to TRBD1. Germline V gives CDR1 SGHNT, CDR2 YYREEE (reference sequence). After removal of 3 bases from V and 6 bases from J, the junction contained 8 bases not matched to a gene. The CDR3 totals 16 residues. The CDR3 nucleotides read TGTGCCAGCAGCTCCCCCGGACAGGGTCCTAATTCACCCCTCCACTTT. Translation gives CASSSPGQGPNSPLHF.

This rearrangement joins TRBV7-3 to TRBJ2-3; the match to TRBD2 covers 7 bases. This CDR3 has 14 residues. Germline lookup yields CDR1 SGHTA and CDR2 FQGTGA. J gave up 2 bases and V 8 bases, and 7 bases lay outside the gene matches. The CDR3 spells CASGAGASTDTQYF. In DNA, the CDR3 is TGTGCCAGCGGCGCGGGAGCCTCCACAGATACGCAGTATTTT.

The rearrangement uses TRBV19 and TRBJ2-3; tentatively, D is TRBD2 (7 bases). CDR1 and CDR2 (germline): LNHDA, SQIVND (reference sequence). V gave up 9 bases and J gave up 4 bases, with 20 bases separating them. This CDR3 is 15 amino acids long. In nucleotides, the CDR3 is TGTGCCAGCCGGCGGGGGACTCGGGGGCCAGATACGCAGTATTTT. It is translated as CASRRGTRGPDTQYF.

This chain uses TRBV11-3 with TRBJ2-7; TRBD1 agrees at 8 bases. The CDR3 has 16 amino acids. Germline CDR1 reads SGHNT; CDR2 reads YENEEA. With 1 base clipped from V and 5 bases from J, the junction kept 10 bases outside the gene matches. The CDR3 DNA reads as TGTGCCAGCAGCTTAGGCCAGGGGGCCCGGGTGGACGAGCAGTACTTC. It encodes CASSLGQGARVDEQYF. Together with reference TRBV11-3 and TRBJ2-7, the CDR3 gives the full variable domain: EAGVVQSPRYKIIEKKQPVAFWCNPISGHNTLYWYLQNLGQGPELLIRYENEEAVDDSQLPKDRFSAERLKGVDSTLKIQPAELGDSAVYLCASSLGQGARVDEQYFGPGTRLTVT.

The V and J genes are TRBV24-1 and TRBJ2-1; 11 bases align to TRBD2. Trimming cost V 1 base and J 4 bases; bases outside gene matches: 2. CDR1 is KGHDR and CDR2 is SFDVKD in the germline V gene. CDR3 size: 16 residues. CDR3 sequence reads: CATSDLGTSGYNEQFF. The CDR3 DNA sequence: TGTGCCACCAGTGATTTAGGGACTAGCGGATACAATGAGCAGTTCTTC.

The chain combines TRBV5-4 with TRBJ1-2; D gene unclear. The CDR3 covers 15 residues. The ends were cut back, 3 bases at V and 0 bases at J, with 12 bases in the middle. In germline, CDR1 is SGHNT, CDR2 YYREEE (reference sequence). Here the CDR3 reads CASSSRTATNYGYTF. CDR3 sequence (DNA): TGTGCCAGCAGCTCTAGGACGGCAACTAACTATGGCTACACCTTC.

The chain combines TRBV15 with TRBJ2-7; 8 bases are a match to TRBD1. Trimming removed 1 base from V and 4 bases from J; junction bases left unmatched: 6. The V gene's germline CDR1 is LNHNV and CDR2 YYDKDF (reference sequence). CDR3 length: 15 residues. DNA of the CDR3: TGTGCCACCAGCAGAGTATCAGGGGGCCGGTACGAGCAGTACTTC. This gives the protein CATSRVSGGRYEQYF.

Only a few counts were recorded for this clone. This rearrangement joins TRBV29-1 to TRBJ1-3; no firm D call. CDR1 and CDR2 from the germline V gene are SQVTM and ANQGSEA. Between the trimmed V and J ends, which lost 2 bases and 0 bases, there was a span of 8 bases. This CDR3 contains 14 residues. The CDR3 DNA sequence: TGCAGCGTTGAAAAGGCCGTCTCTGGAAACACCATATATTTT. Amino acid sequence: CSVEKAVSGNTIYF.

The V and J genes are TRBV10-3 and TRBJ1-1, with 11 positions matching TRBD1. CDR1 is ENHRY and CDR2 is SYGVKD in the germline V gene. This CDR3 comprises 16 residues. J was trimmed by 0 bases and V by 4 bases; bases with no gene match: 4. CDR3 in DNA: TGTGCCATCAGTGCTGGACAGGGGGCTATGAACACTGAAGCTTTCTTT. It yields the protein CAISAGQGAMNTEAFF.

The table lists this clone with a count of one. The gene calls are TRBV2 and TRBJ2-1; D remains unclear. CDR1 and CDR2 (germline): SNHLY, FYNNEI. The CDR3 totals 13 residues. Trimming took off 1 base at V and 8 bases at J, with 9 bases between the two ends. This CDR3 reads CASSEEVLDEQFF. The DNA for the CDR3 is TGTGCCAGCAGTGAAGAAGTTTTAGATGAGCAGTTCTTC.

The CDR3 protein is CASSISLNTIGYTF. The CDR3 coding sequence is TGTGCCAGTAGTATTTCGTTAAATACTATTGGCTACACCTTC. The rearrangement uses TRBV19 and TRBJ1-2; unclear D gene. Germline V CDR1 and CDR2: LNHDA, SQIVND (reference sequence). The CDR3 runs to 14 residues. The germline V and J ends were trimmed by 3 bases and 7 bases, with 15 bases remaining between them.

The gene calls are TRBV2 and TRBJ2-3, with D maybe TRBD2 (6 bases). Trimming pared 5 bases from V and 2 bases from J, leaving 14 bases between. Germline values: CDR1 SNHLY, CDR2 FYNNEI. This CDR3 comprises 15 residues. The CDR3 region is CASSRDWTHTDTQYF. CDR3 bases: TGTGCCAGCAGTCGGGACTGGACGCACACAGATACGCAGTATTTT. The complete variable domain, with remaining parts taken from reference TRBV2 and TRBJ2-3, reads EPEVTQTPSHQVTQMGQEVILRCVPISNHLYFYWYRQILGQKVEFLVSFYNNEISEKSEIFDDQFSVERPDGSNFTLKIRSTKLEDSAMYFCASSRDWTHTDTQYFGPGTRLTVL.

The chain is built from TRBV18 and TRBJ2-1; D is unclear. The V end was cut by 3 bases, the J end by 5 bases, with 8 bases between. Germline V gene lookup returns CDR1 KGHSH and CDR2 LQKENI. The CDR3 has 13 residues. The CDR3 region is CASSPLGNNEQFF. The CDR3 nucleotides are TGTGCCAGCTCACCGTTGGGGAACAATGAGCAGTTCTTC. Based on the CDR3 plus reference TRBV18 and TRBJ2-1, the full variable domain is NAGVMQNPRHLVRRRGQEARLRCSPMKGHSHVYWYRQLPEEGLKFMVYLQKENIIDESGMPKERFSAEFPKEGPSILRIQQVVRGDSAAYFCASSPLGNNEQFFGPGTRLTVL.

This chain connects TRBV7-6 to TRBJ1-4, with unresolved D. The germline V gene encodes CDR1 SGHVS and CDR2 FNYEAQ. The ends were cut back, 3 bases at V and 4 bases at J, with 15 bases in the middle. The CDR3 extends over 16 amino acids. CDR3 bases: TGTGCCAGCAGCTTTCGGGGTCGAAGGGATAATGAAAAACTGTTTTTT. Protein: CASSFRGRRDNEKLFF.

The chain recombines TRBV9 with TRBJ1-1; the D gene is possibly TRBD1 (5 bases). The V end was cut by 2 bases, the J end by 1 base, with 9 bases between. Germline CDR1 and CDR2: SGDLS and YYNGEE. CDR3 length equals 14 residues. The CDR3 spells CASSVSGQNTEAFF. Here the CDR3 DNA reads TGTGCCAGCAGCGTTTCAGGACAGAACACTGAAGCTTTCTTT.

The chain uses TRBV28 and TRBJ1-5, with 7 bases identical to TRBD1. V lost 6 bases, J lost 1 base, and 9 bases stayed unmatched. The length of the CDR3 is 16 residues. Germline values: CDR1 MDHEN, CDR2 SYDVKM. CDR3: CASSSPGRGSNQPQHF. The CDR3 bases are TGTGCCAGCAGCAGTCCCGGCAGGGGGAGCAATCAGCCCCAGCATTTT.

The chain couples TRBV7-8 to TRBJ1-2; D is possibly TRBD1 (5 bases). The CDR3 is 14 amino acids. Germline V gene data show CDR1 as SGHVS and CDR2 as FQNEAQ. V dropped 5 bases and J dropped 3 bases, with 13 bases sitting between them. This CDR3 is CASSPPGTDYGYTF. The CDR3 nucleotides read TGTGCCAGCAGCCCGCCCGGGACTGACTATGGCTACACCTTC.

The V gene is TRBV2, the J gene TRBJ2-3; 14 nucleotides align to TRBD2. There are 16 residues in the CDR3. J lost 2 bases, V lost 4 bases, and 2 bases had no gene match. CDR1 SNHLY and CDR2 FYNNEI come from the germline V gene. CDR3 region: CASSGTSGGFTDTQYF. The DNA for the CDR3 is TGTGCCAGCAGTGGGACTAGCGGGGGGTTCACAGATACGCAGTATTTT.